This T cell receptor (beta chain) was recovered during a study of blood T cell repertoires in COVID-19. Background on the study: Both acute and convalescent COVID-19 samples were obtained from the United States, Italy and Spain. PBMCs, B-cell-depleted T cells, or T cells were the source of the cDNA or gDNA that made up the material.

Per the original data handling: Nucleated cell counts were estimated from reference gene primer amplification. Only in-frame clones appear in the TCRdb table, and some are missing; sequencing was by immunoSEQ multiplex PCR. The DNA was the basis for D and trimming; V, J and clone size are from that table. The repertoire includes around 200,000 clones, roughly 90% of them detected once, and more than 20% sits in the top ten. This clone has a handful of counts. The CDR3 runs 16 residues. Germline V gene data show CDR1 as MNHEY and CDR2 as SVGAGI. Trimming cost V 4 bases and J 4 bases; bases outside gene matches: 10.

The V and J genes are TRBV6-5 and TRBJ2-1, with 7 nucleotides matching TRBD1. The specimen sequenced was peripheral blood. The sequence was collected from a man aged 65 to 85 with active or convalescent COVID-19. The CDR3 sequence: CASSSTTGQSYNEQFF. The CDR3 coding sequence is TGTGCCAGCAGTTCCACGACGGGACAGTCGTACAATGAGCAGTTCTTC.